A single sample gave rise to the 9 T cell receptor beta chains below, sequenced in a study of CD8 T cells in Susac syndrome (dated by TCRdb to the late 2010s). Library preparation used the immunoSEQ multiplex PCR assay. RNA was extracted with the RNeasy kit and about 0.45 to 1 ug was reverse transcribed using random hexamers. In TCRdb, the public reads were trimmed at Q25 with fastp and aligned with MiXCR, with productive beta chains retained. Rows matching on CDR3 protein sequence are summarized as one entry with the most common DNA and genes. Present in this sample are roughly 200,000 distinct CDR3 sequences, under 97% of which were seen just once. In total, the top ten clones hold about 0.093% of the sample. Specimen: CD4+ T cells from PBMCs. Receptors originate from a human donor with multiple sclerosis.

The sample holds one count of this clonotype. The chain has TRBV12-3 or TRBV12-4 and TRBJ1-2; perhaps TRBD1 as D (5 bases). With 8 bases removed from V and 2 bases from J, the gap between germline ends came to 12 bases. The length of the CDR3 is 13 residues. The CDR3 nucleotides read TGTGCCAGCGGGAGGGGAAGGAACTATGGCTACACCTTC. Its translation: CASGRGRNYGYTF.

This chain connects TRBV9 to TRBJ2-7; a weak D match, TRBD1 (6 bases). The ends were cut back, 6 bases at V and 2 bases at J, with 18 bases in the middle. This CDR3 has 15 residues. CDR1 is SGDLS and CDR2 is YYNGEE in the germline V gene. The chain's CDR3 is CASNEGGNPTYEQYF. Here the CDR3 DNA reads TGTGCCAGCAACGAAGGGGGTAATCCGACCTACGAGCAGTACTTC.

DNA for the CDR3: TGTGCCTGGAGTGTCGGGGCAGAGGATCAGCCCCAGCATTTT. Translated, it gives CAWSVGAEDQPQHF. The gene calls are TRBV30 and TRBJ1-5, with D possibly matching TRBD1 (5 bases). CDR1 and CDR2 from the germline V gene are GTSNPN and SVGIG (reference sequence). This CDR3 has 14 amino acids. V was cut by 0 bases and J by 5 bases, with 11 bases left in between.

The rearrangement uses TRBV11-2 and TRBJ1-1, with D possibly being TRBD1 (5 bases). CDR1 SGHAT and CDR2 FQNNGV come from the germline V gene. V was shortened by 10 bases and J by 7 bases, with 31 bases between the two germline ends. The CDR3 covers 17 residues. CDR3 nucleotides: TGTGCCACCAGACCCGGGGGAACCGAAGCCCCTTTTCGTGAAGCTTTCTTT. It specifies CATRPGGTEAPFREAFF.

The chain employs TRBV19 and TRBJ2-5, with unresolved D. The CDR3 has 12 amino acids. Germline V gene lookup returns CDR1 LNHDA and CDR2 SQIVND (reference sequence). The V gene lost 4 bases and the J gene lost 5 bases, with 8 bases spanning the gap. CDR3 bases: TGTGCCAGTAGTAGGTTCGGCGAGACCCAGTACTTC. Encoded protein: CASSRFGETQYF.

The rearrangement links TRBV3-1 to TRBJ1-5; D not certain. V dropped 1 base and J dropped 4 bases, with 11 bases sitting between them. CDR3 size: 15 residues. Germline loops: CDR1 LGHDT, CDR2 YNNKEL (reference sequence). Here the CDR3 DNA reads TGTGCCAGCAGCCAAGGGGGTGCGCCAAATCAGCCCCAGCATTTT. Translation gives CASSQGGAPNQPQHF.

This rearrangement joins TRBV20-1 to TRBJ1-1; 7 positions agree with TRBD1. The CDR3 has 13 amino acids. Germline V gives CDR1 DFQATT, CDR2 SNEGSKA (reference sequence). The V and J ends lost 5 bases and 7 bases, in that order; junction bases with no gene match: 10. CDR3 region: CSASTGKVSEAFF. The CDR3 coding sequence is TGCAGTGCTTCGACAGGGAAAGTTAGTGAAGCTTTCTTT.

The genes are TRBV5-1 and TRBJ2-3; the D gene is possibly TRBD2 (6 bases). Germline values: CDR1 SGHRS, CDR2 YFSETQ. The CDR3 length is 16 residues. V lost 2 bases and J lost 4, with 17 bases in between. This CDR3 is CASSFDGATGADTQYF. The CDR3 DNA sequence: TGCGCCAGCAGCTTCGACGGCGCTACGGGGGCAGATACGCAGTATTTT. Based on the CDR3 plus reference TRBV5-1 and TRBJ2-3, the full variable domain is KAGVTQTPRYLIKTRGQQVTLSCSPISGHRSVSWYQQTPGQGLQFLFEYFSETQRNKGNFPGRFSGRQFSNSRSEMNVSTLELGDSALYLCASSFDGATGADTQYFGPGTRLTVL.

The chain carries TRBV2 and TRBJ1-1; TRBD1 matches at 8 bases. The CDR3 is made up of 14 amino acids. The trim removed 8 bases at V and 7 bases at J, leaving 12 bases unmatched. Germline V lookup: CDR1 SNHLY, CDR2 FYNNEI. The CDR3 region is CASGRWTGKGEAFF. The CDR3 DNA is TGTGCCAGCGGGCGATGGACAGGGAAGGGTGAAGCTTTCTTT. The full variable domain, with the rest looked up from reference TRBV2 and TRBJ1-1, is EPEVTQTPSHQVTQMGQEVILRCVPISNHLYFYWYRQILGQKVEFLVSFYNNEISEKSEIFDDQFSVERPDGSNFTLKIRSTKLEDSAMYFCASGRWTGKGEAFFGQGTRLTVV.